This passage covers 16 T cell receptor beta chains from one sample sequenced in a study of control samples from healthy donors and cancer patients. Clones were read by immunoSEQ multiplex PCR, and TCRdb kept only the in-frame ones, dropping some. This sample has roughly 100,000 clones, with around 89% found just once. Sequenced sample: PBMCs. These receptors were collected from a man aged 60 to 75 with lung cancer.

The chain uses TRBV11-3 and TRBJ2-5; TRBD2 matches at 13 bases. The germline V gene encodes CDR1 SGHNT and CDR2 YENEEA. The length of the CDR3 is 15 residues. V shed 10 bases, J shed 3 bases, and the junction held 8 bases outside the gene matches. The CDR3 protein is CAISPGTSGEETQYF. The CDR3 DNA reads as TGTGCCATCTCCCCCGGGACTAGCGGGGAAGAGACCCAGTACTTC.

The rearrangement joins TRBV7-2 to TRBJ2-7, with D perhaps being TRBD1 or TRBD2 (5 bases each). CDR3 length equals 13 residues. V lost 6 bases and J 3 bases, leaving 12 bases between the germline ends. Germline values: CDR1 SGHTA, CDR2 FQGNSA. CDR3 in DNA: TGTGCCAGCAGTCGGGACCGCTACTACGAGCAGTACTTC. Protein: CASSRDRYYEQYF. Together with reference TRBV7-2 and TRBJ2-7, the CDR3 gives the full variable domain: GAGVSQSPSNKVTEKGKDVELRCDPISGHTALYWYRQSLGQGLEFLIYFQGNSAPDKSGLPSDRFSAERTGGSVSTLTIQRTQQEDSAVYLCASSRDRYYEQYFGPGTRLTVT.

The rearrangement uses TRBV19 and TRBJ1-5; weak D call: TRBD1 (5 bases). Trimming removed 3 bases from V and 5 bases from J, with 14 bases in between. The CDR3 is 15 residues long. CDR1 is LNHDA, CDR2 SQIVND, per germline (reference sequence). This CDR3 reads CASSINQGGDQPQHF. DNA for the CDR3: TGTGCCAGTAGTATCAATCAGGGTGGGGATCAGCCCCAGCATTTT.

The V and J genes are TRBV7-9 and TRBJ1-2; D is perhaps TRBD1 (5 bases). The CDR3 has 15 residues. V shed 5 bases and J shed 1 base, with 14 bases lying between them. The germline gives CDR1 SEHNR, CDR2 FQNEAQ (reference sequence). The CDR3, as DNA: TGTGCCAGCAGCCCAATATCAGGGATTAACTATGGCTACACCTTC. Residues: CASSPISGINYGYTF. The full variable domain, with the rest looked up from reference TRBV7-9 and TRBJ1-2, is DTGVSQNPRHKITKRGQNVTFRCDPISEHNRLYWYRQTLGQGPEFLTYFQNEAQLEKSRLLSDRFSAERPKGSFSTLEIQRTEQGDSAMYLCASSPISGINYGYTFGSGTRLTVV.

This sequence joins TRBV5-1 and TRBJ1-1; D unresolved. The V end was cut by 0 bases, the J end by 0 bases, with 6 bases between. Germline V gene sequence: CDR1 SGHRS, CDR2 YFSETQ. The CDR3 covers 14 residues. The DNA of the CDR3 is TGCGCCAGCAGCTTGGTCTCCTTGAACACTGAAGCTTTCTTT. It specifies CASSLVSLNTEAFF. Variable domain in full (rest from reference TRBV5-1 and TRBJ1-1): KAGVTQTPRYLIKTRGQQVTLSCSPISGHRSVSWYQQTPGQGLQFLFEYFSETQRNKGNFPGRFSGRQFSNSRSEMNVSTLELGDSALYLCASSLVSLNTEAFFGQGTRLTVV.

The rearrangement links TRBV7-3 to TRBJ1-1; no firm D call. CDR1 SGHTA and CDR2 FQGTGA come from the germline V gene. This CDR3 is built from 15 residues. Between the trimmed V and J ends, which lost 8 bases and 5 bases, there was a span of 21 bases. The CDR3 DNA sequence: TGTGCCAGCCGACGGACCCGAAACCGGAGGACTGAAGCTTTCTTT. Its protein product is CASRRTRNRRTEAFF.

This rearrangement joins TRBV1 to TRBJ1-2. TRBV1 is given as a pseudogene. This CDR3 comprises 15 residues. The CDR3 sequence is CTSSQPARRLPGYTF. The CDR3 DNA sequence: TGCACCAGCAGCCAACCGGCGAGACGCCTGCCCGGCTACACCTTC.

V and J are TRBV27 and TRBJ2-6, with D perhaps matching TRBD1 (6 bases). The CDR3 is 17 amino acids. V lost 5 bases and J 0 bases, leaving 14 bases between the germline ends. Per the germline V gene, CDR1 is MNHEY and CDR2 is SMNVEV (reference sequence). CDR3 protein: CASSPRTARSGANVLTF. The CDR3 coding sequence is TGTGCCAGCAGTCCCCGGACAGCCCGCTCTGGGGCCAACGTCCTGACTTTC.

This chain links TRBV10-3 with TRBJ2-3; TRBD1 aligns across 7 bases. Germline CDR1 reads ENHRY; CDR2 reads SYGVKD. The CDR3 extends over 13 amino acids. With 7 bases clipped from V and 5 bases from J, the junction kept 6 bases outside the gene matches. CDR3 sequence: CAIKRGREDTQYF. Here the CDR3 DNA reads TGTGCCATCAAGAGGGGGCGCGAAGATACGCAGTATTTT.

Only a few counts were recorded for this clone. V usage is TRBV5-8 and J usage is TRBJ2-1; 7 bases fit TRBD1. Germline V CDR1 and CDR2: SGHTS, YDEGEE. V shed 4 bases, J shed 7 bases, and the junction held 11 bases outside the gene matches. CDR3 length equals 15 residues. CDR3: CASSGGQLLWNEQFF. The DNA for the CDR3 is TGTGCCAGCAGCGGGGGACAGCTCCTTTGGAATGAGCAGTTCTTC.

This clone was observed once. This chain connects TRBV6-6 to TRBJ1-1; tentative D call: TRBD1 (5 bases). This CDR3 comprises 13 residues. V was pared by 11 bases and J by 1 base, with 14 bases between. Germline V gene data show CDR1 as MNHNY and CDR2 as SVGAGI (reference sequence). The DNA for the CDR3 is TGTGCCGGCACAGGTAGTAAGAACACTGAAGCTTTCTTT. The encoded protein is CAGTGSKNTEAFF.

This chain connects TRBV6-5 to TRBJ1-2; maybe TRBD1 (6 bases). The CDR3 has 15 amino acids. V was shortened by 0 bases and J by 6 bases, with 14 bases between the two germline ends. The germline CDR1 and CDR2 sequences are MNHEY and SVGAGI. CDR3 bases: TGTGCCAGCAGTTACTCGCCCTGGACAGACCATGGCTACACCTTC. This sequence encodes CASSYSPWTDHGYTF.

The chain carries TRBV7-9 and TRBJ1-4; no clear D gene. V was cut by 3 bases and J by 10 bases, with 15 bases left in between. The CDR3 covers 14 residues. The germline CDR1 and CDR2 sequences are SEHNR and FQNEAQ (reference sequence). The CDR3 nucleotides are TGTGCCAGCAGCTTGATGGGATCAGACGGAAAACTGTTTTTT. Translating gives CASSLMGSDGKLFF.

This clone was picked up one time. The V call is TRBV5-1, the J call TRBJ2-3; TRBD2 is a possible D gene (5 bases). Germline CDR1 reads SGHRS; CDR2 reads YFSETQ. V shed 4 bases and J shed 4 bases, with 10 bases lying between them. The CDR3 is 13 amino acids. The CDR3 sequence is CASSEGNADTQYF. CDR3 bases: TGCGCCAGCAGCGAGGGAAATGCAGATACGCAGTATTTT. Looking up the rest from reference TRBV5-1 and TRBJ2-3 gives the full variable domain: KAGVTQTPRYLIKTRGQQVTLSCSPISGHRSVSWYQQTPGQGLQFLFEYFSETQRNKGNFPGRFSGRQFSNSRSEMNVSTLELGDSALYLCASSEGNADTQYFGPGTRLTVL.

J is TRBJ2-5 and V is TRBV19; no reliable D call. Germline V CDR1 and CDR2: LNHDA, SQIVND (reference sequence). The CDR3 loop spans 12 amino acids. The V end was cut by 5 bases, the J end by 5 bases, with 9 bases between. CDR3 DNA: TGTGCCAGTAGTGGGTCAAGGGAGACCCAGTACTTC. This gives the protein CASSGSRETQYF.

CDR3 in amino acids: CASSLLTDEQYV. The CDR3 DNA reads as TGTGCCAGCAGCCTACTGACCGACGAGCAGTACGTC. The chain has TRBV7-8 and TRBJ2-7; no firm D call. The CDR3 runs 12 residues. Trimming stripped 5 bases from V and 5 bases from J, with 10 bases between. Looked up from germline, CDR1 is SGHVS and CDR2 is FQNEAQ.